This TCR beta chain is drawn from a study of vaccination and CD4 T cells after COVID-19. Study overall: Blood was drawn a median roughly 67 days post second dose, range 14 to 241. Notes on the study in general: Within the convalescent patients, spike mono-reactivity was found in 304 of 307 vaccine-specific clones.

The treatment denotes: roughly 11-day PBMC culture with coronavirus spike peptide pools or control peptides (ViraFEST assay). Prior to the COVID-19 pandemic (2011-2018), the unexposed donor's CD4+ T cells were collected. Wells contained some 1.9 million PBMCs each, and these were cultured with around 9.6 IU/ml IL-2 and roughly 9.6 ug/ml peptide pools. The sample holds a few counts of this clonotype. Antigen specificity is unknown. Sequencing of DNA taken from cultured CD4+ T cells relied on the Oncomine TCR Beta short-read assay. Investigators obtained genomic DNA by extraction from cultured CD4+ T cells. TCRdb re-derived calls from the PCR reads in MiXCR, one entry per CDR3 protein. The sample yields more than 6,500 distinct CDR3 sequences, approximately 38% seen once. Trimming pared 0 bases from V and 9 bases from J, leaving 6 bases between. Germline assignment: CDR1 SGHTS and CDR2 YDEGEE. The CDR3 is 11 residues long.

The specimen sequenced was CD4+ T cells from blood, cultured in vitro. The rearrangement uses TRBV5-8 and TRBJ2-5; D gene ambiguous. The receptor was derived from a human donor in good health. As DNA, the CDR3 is TGTGCCAGCAGCTTGGCGGTGGCCCAGTACTTC. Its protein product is CASSLAVAQYF.